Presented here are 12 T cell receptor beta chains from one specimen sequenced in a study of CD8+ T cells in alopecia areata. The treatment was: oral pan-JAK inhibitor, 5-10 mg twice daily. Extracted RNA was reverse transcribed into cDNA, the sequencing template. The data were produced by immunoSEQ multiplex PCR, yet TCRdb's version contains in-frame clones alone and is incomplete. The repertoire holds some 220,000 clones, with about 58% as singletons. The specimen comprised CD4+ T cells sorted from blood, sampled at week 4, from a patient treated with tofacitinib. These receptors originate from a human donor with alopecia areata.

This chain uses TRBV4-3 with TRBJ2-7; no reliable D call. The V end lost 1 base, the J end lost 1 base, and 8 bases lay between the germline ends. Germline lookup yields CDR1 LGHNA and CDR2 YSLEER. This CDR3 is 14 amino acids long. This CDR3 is CASSQGPGSYEQYF. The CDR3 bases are TGCGCCAGCAGCCAAGGCCCCGGATCCTACGAGCAGTACTTC.

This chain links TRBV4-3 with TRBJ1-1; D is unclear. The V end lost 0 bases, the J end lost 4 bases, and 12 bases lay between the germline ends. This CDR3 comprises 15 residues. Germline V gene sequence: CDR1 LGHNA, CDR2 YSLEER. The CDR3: CASSQDGWRATEAFF. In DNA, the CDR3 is TGCGCCAGCAGCCAAGATGGGTGGAGGGCCACTGAAGCTTTCTTT.

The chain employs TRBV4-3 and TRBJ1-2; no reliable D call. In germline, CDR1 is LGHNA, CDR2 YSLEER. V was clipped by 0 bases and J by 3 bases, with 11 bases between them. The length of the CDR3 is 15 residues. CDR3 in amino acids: CASSQEWTSYYGYTF. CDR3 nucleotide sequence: TGCGCCAGCAGCCAAGAATGGACCAGTTACTATGGCTACACCTTC.

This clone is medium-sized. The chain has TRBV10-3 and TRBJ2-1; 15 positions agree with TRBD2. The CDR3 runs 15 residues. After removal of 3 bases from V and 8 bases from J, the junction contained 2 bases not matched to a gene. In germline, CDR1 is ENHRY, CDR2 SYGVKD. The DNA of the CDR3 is TGTGCCATCAGTGAAGGGACTAGCGGGGGGCATGAGCAGTTCTTC. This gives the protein CAISEGTSGGHEQFF.

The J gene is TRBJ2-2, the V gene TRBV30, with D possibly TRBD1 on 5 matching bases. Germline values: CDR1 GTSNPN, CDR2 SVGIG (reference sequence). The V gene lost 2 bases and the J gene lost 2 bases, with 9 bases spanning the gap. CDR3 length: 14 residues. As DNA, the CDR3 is TGTGCCTGGAGTAAAGGGGTTAACACCGGGGAGCTGTTTTTT. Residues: CAWSKGVNTGELFF.

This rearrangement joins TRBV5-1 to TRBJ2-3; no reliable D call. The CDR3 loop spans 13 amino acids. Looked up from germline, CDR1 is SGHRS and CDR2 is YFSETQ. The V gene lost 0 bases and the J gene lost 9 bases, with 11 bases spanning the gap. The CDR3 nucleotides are TGCGCCAGCAGCTTGGGAGGCCCTGTCACGCAGTATTTT. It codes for CASSLGGPVTQYF.

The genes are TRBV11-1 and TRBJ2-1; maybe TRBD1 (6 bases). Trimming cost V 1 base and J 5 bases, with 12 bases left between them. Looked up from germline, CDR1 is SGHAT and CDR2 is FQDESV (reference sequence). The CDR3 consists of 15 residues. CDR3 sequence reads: CASSLDRVTNNEQFF. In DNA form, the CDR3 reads TGTGCCAGCAGCTTAGACAGGGTAACCAACAATGAGCAGTTCTTC.

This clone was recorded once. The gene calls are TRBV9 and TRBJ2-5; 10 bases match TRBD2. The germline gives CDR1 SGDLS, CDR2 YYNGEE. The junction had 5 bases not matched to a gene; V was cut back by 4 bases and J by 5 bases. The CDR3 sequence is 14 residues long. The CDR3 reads CASSPSGGVETQYF. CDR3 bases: TGTGCCAGCAGCCCCAGCGGGGGGGTGGAGACCCAGTACTTC.

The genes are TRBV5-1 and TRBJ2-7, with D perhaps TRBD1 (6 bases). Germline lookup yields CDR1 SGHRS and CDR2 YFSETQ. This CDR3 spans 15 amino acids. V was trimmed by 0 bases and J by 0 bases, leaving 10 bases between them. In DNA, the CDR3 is TGCGCCAGCAGCTTGGATGGACAGAGCTCCTACGAGCAGTACTTC. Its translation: CASSLDGQSSYEQYF.

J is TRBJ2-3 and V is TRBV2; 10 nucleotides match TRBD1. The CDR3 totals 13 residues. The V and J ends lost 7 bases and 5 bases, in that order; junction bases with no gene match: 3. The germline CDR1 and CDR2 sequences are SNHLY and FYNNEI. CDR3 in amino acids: CASIRDRGDTQYF. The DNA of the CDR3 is TGTGCCAGCATCCGGGACAGGGGAGATACGCAGTATTTT.

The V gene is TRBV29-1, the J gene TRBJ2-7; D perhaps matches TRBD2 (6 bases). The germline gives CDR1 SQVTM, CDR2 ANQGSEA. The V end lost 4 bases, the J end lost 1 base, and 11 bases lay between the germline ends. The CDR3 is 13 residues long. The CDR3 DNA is TGCAGCGTTGGTCGGCGGGAATCCTACGAGCAGTACTTC. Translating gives CSVGRRESYEQYF.

CDR3 amino acids: CASTADSVSVHEQYF. The DNA of the CDR3 is TGTGCCAGCACCGCCGACTCGGTCTCGGTCCACGAGCAGTACTTC. V gene TRBV5-4 combines with J gene TRBJ2-7; D is unresolved. Trimming left V 6 bases short and J 5 bases short, with 21 bases between. The CDR3 covers 15 residues. Germline lookup yields CDR1 SGHNT and CDR2 YYREEE (reference sequence).